This T cell receptor beta chain is drawn from a study of shared clonotypes between healthy human individuals. Points from the study as a whole: The diversity represented, both genetic and in exposure history, was limited by few donors.

Only in-frame clones appear in the TCRdb table, and some are missing; sequencing was by immunoSEQ multiplex PCR. The repertoire consists of some 1,100,000 clones, with approximately 78% occurring once and the leading ten covering approximately 0.5%. Comment on this clone: The target antigen is unknown.

Germline values: CDR1 SGHRS, CDR2 YFSETQ. Trimming pared 0 bases from V and 4 bases from J, leaving 13 bases between. The CDR3 has 16 residues. The receptor comes from a man younger than 35 in good health. Some clones in this sample may be carry-over from other donors' samples. The V and J genes are TRBV5-1 and TRBJ2-2, with TRBD2 as a possible D gene (6 bases). The specimen was memory CD4+ T cells from PBMCs. Subset denoted: CD45RA-negative fraction. The CDR3 sequence is CASSLAPSAITGELFF. The CDR3 coding sequence is TGCGCCAGCAGCTTGGCCCCTAGCGCAATCACCGGGGAGCTGTTTTTT.